Shown below are 13 T cell receptor beta chains from a single sample sequenced in a study of OX40 agonist ivuxolimab in advanced cancers. TCRdb's copy holds only in-frame clones and misses some; the assay was immunoSEQ multiplex PCR. The sample carries approximately 44,000 clones, roughly 86% recorded once. Sequencing was performed on CD4+ or CD8+ T cells sorted from blood, taken in a trial of the OX40 agonist ivuxolimab. Receptor source: an adult with an advanced solid tumor such as melanoma, head and neck, liver or kidney cancer.

Here the CDR3 reads CASSYSGGANTDTQYF. DNA of the CDR3: TGTGCCAGCAGTTACTCAGGAGGGGCTAACACAGATACGCAGTATTTT. This chain links TRBV6-5 with TRBJ2-3; tentative D call: TRBD2 (6 bases). This CDR3 is built from 16 residues. V lost 0 bases to trimming and J lost 2 bases, with 12 bases between them. Germline lookup yields CDR1 MNHEY and CDR2 SVGAGI.

This clone showed up just a few times. This sequence joins TRBV29-1 and TRBJ1-1, with a weak D call TRBD1 (5 bases). Per the germline V gene, CDR1 is SQVTM and CDR2 is ANQGSEA. Deletions cut 7 bases from V and 5 bases from J, with 14 bases between. The CDR3 is 12 amino acids. In DNA form, the CDR3 reads TGCAGCGCCGGGGCCGGTAGGACTGAAGCTTTCTTT. Translation: CSAGAGRTEAFF.

This clone was observed a single time. The chain is built from TRBV19 and TRBJ1-5, with no clear D. Trimming left V 5 bases short and J 3 bases short, with 14 bases between. Germline loops: CDR1 LNHDA, CDR2 SQIVND (reference sequence). CDR3 size: 15 residues. CDR3 region: CASSLDWESNQPQHF. DNA for the CDR3: TGTGCCAGTAGTCTCGACTGGGAGTCCAATCAGCCCCAGCATTTT.

This clone was counted a single time. This chain uses TRBV9 with TRBJ2-7; 11 positions agree with TRBD2. Germline CDR1 SGDLS, CDR2 YYNGEE. V shed 3 bases and J 2 bases; nucleotides not matched to a gene: 1. The CDR3 loop spans 14 amino acids. The CDR3, as DNA: TGTGCCAGCAGCGAGGGACTAGCGGCCTACGAGCAGTACTTC. This encodes CASSEGLAAYEQYF.

The gene calls are TRBV7-8 and TRBJ2-7; D not resolved. CDR1 is SGHVS and CDR2 is FQNEAQ in the germline V gene. CDR3 length: 15 residues. Trimming removed 3 bases at V and 3 bases at J, with 15 bases between. The CDR3 sequence is CASSFSDSTYYEQYF. The CDR3 coding sequence is TGTGCCAGCAGCTTCAGCGACTCTACGTACTACGAGCAGTACTTC.

This clone was detected only once. The rearrangement links TRBV4-3 to TRBJ2-5; D unclear. The CDR3 has 13 amino acids. CDR1 is LGHNA, CDR2 YSLEER, per germline. The V gene lost 4 bases and the J gene lost 5 bases, with 11 bases spanning the gap. The CDR3 protein is CASSPVMSETQYF. CDR3 sequence (DNA): TGCGCCAGCAGCCCCGTCATGAGTGAGACCCAGTACTTC.

There are a few counts of this clone. The chain joins TRBV5-4 to TRBJ2-7; TRBD2 aligns across 7 bases. Looked up from germline, CDR1 is SGHNT and CDR2 is YYREEE (reference sequence). There are 17 residues in the CDR3. Germline trimming cut 3 bases from V and 0 bases from J; bases unmatched to any gene: 12. The CDR3 coding sequence is TGTGCCAGCAGCTGGGAAAGTGGGGGGGAGAGCTCCTACGAGCAGTACTTC. It translates to CASSWESGGESSYEQYF.

This clone is a singleton in its sample. This sequence joins TRBV7-3 and TRBJ1-1; the D is unclear. The CDR3 is made up of 16 amino acids. Germline V gene sequence: CDR1 SGHTA, CDR2 FQGTGA. V gave up 1 base and J gave up 0 bases, with 12 bases separating them. DNA of the CDR3: TGTGCCAGCAGCTTAATGCCGCGGGGAGTGAACACTGAAGCTTTCTTT. Its protein is CASSLMPRGVNTEAFF.

The chain couples TRBV5-1 to TRBJ1-2; 8 bases are shared with TRBD1. V was clipped by 5 bases and J by 3 bases; unmatched bases: 6. Germline lookup yields CDR1 SGHRS and CDR2 YFSETQ. The CDR3 is 14 amino acids. The CDR3 loop is CASSWTGPDYGYTF. The CDR3 DNA is TGCGCCAGCAGTTGGACAGGGCCGGACTATGGCTACACCTTC.

The V and J genes are TRBV18 and TRBJ2-2; 8 bases agree with TRBD1. The CDR3 runs to 17 residues. V lost 2 bases, J lost 0 bases, and 5 bases stayed unmatched. The germline V gene has CDR1 KGHSH and CDR2 LQKENI. In DNA form, the CDR3 reads TGTGCCAGCTCACCAGACAGGGGACACTCGAACACCGGGGAGCTGTTTTTT. As protein: CASSPDRGHSNTGELFF. Drawing the rest from reference TRBV18 and TRBJ2-2, the complete variable domain is NAGVMQNPRHLVRRRGQEARLRCSPMKGHSHVYWYRQLPEEGLKFMVYLQKENIIDESGMPKERFSAEFPKEGPSILRIQQVVRGDSAAYFCASSPDRGHSNTGELFFGEGSRLTVL.

CDR3 in DNA: TGTGCCAGCAGCTTGGAGACAAGGAACACTGAAGCTTTCTTT. The encoded protein is CASSLETRNTEAFF. The chain employs TRBV11-2 and TRBJ1-1; D remains ambiguous. The CDR3 is 14 residues long. Germline CDR1 SGHAT, CDR2 FQNNGV. Trimming removed 3 bases at V and 1 base at J, with 9 bases between.

Only a few counts were recorded for this clone. The rearrangement uses TRBV11-1 and TRBJ2-1; D not certain. CDR3 length equals 12 residues. In germline, CDR1 is SGHAT, CDR2 FQDESV (reference sequence). Trimming removed 3 bases from V and 3 bases from J, with 3 bases in between. The CDR3 protein is CASSFSYNEQFF. CDR3 DNA: TGTGCCAGCAGCTTCAGCTACAATGAGCAGTTCTTC.

This clone was found a few times. The chain couples TRBV9 to TRBJ1-1; D remains unclear. There are 14 residues in the CDR3. Germline CDR1 reads SGDLS; CDR2 reads YYNGEE. V lost 0 bases and J lost 7, with 13 bases in between. This CDR3 is CASSVGSSGVEAFF. CDR3 nucleotide sequence: TGTGCCAGCAGCGTAGGATCCTCCGGGGTTGAAGCTTTCTTT.